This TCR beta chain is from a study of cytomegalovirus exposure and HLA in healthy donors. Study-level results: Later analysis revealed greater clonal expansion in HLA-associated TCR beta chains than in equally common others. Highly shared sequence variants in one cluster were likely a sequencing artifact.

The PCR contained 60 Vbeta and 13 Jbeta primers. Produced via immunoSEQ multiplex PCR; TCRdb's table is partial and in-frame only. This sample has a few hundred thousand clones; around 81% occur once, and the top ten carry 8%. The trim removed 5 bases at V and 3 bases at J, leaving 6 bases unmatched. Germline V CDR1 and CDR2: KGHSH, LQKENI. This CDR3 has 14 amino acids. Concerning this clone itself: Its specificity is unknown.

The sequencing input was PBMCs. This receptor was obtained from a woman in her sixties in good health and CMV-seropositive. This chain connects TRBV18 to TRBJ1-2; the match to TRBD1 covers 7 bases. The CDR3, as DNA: TGTGCCAGCTCAGCCAAGACAGGGTACTATGGCTACACCTTC. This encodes CASSAKTGYYGYTF.